This is a list of T cell receptor beta chains from one sample in a study of blood T cell repertoires in COVID-19. TCRdb's table, derived via immunoSEQ multiplex PCR, lists solely in-frame clones and lacks some. The table shows 450,000 to 500,000 clones, with 80% to 90% occurring only once. Sequenced material: peripheral blood. Receptor source: a human donor in a cohort sampled during active COVID-19. Each CDR3 is given with its conserved first and last residue. Each record gives: D gene, V gene, J gene, clone size, CDR3 length, CDR3 DNA, CDR3 protein. D genes are given only for firm matches. Only part of the rows carry a size: once, few, many, or a class if the clone is expanded.

d_call: .; v_call: TRBV4-2; j_call: TRBJ2-3; clone_size: .; cdr3_length: 14; cdr3_nt: TGTGCCAGCAGCCATCGATCTCTAGCCGATACGCAGTATTTT; cdr3_aa: CASSHRSLADTQYF
d_call: TRBD1; v_call: TRBV19; j_call: TRBJ2-2; clone_size: .; cdr3_length: 14; cdr3_nt: TGTGCCACTACTTTACAGGGGACCACCGGGGAGCTGTTTTTT; cdr3_aa: CATTLQGTTGELFF
d_call: .; v_call: TRBV7-9; j_call: TRBJ1-6; clone_size: .; cdr3_length: 15; cdr3_nt: TGTGCCAGCAGCTTAGTAGGCCAGGGAGGTTCACCCCTCCACTTT; cdr3_aa: CASSLVGQGGSPLHF
d_call: .; v_call: TRBV6-5; j_call: TRBJ2-2; clone_size: .; cdr3_length: 13; cdr3_nt: TGTGCCAGCAGTTTAAAGGGGACCGGGGAGCTGTTTTTT; cdr3_aa: CASSLKGTGELFF
d_call: .; v_call: TRBV9; j_call: TRBJ2-7; clone_size: .; cdr3_length: 15; cdr3_nt: TGTGCCAGCAGCGTAGCTACGGAAGGGGTGGGCGAGCAGTACTTC; cdr3_aa: CASSVATEGVGEQYF
d_call: TRBD2; v_call: TRBV5-1; j_call: TRBJ2-7; clone_size: .; cdr3_length: 15; cdr3_nt: TGCGCCAGCAGCCAACTAGCGGGAGTCACCTACGAGCAGTACTTC; cdr3_aa: CASSQLAGVTYEQYF
d_call: .; v_call: TRBV4-3; j_call: TRBJ1-3; clone_size: .; cdr3_length: 17; cdr3_nt: TGCGCCAGCAGCCAAGGCTTTGGGAGGAACTCTGGAAACACCATATATTTT; cdr3_aa: CASSQGFGRNSGNTIYF
d_call: .; v_call: TRBV3-1/TRBV3-2; j_call: TRBJ1-2; clone_size: .; cdr3_length: 12; cdr3_nt: TGTGCCAGCAGCCAATACGGCTATGGCTACACCTTC; cdr3_aa: CASSQYGYGYTF
d_call: TRBD1; v_call: TRBV11-2; j_call: TRBJ2-2; clone_size: .; cdr3_length: 19; cdr3_nt: TGTGCCAGCAGCTTAGCTAGGGGGACAGGTTTAATTAACACCGGGGAGCTGTTTTTT; cdr3_aa: CASSLARGTGLINTGELFF
d_call: TRBD1; v_call: TRBV6-5; j_call: TRBJ2-3; clone_size: .; cdr3_length: 12; cdr3_nt: TGTGCCAGCAGCATACAGGGGGATACGCAGTATTTT; cdr3_aa: CASSIQGDTQYF
d_call: TRBD1; v_call: TRBV28; j_call: TRBJ1-2; clone_size: .; cdr3_length: 16; cdr3_nt: TGTGCCAGCAGTTTATCCTTGGGACAGGGGATCTATGGCTACACCTTC; cdr3_aa: CASSLSLGQGIYGYTF
d_call: .; v_call: TRBV20-1; j_call: TRBJ1-2; clone_size: .; cdr3_length: 11; cdr3_nt: TGCAGTGCTTCTCAGGACTATGGCTACACCTTC; cdr3_aa: CSASQDYGYTF
d_call: .; v_call: TRBV7-8; j_call: TRBJ2-2; clone_size: .; cdr3_length: 16; cdr3_nt: TGTGCCAGCACGTTGAGGGCCCAAGCGAACACCGGGGAGCTGTTTTTT; cdr3_aa: CASTLRAQANTGELFF
d_call: .; v_call: TRBV11-1; j_call: TRBJ1-1; clone_size: .; cdr3_length: 15; cdr3_nt: TGTGCCAGCAGCTTTGGGGGGGAGTTGAACACTGAAGCTTTCTTT; cdr3_aa: CASSFGGELNTEAFF
d_call: .; v_call: TRBV6-2/TRBV6-3; j_call: TRBJ1-4; clone_size: .; cdr3_length: 12; cdr3_nt: TGTGCCAGCAGTTGGAGTGATGAAAAACTGTTTTTT; cdr3_aa: CASSWSDEKLFF
d_call: .; v_call: TRBV3-1/TRBV3-2; j_call: TRBJ2-7; clone_size: .; cdr3_length: 15; cdr3_nt: TGTGCCAGCAGCCAAGGAGGTAGGGGCTCCTACGAGCAGTACTTC; cdr3_aa: CASSQGGRGSYEQYF
d_call: .; v_call: TRBV19; j_call: TRBJ1-6; clone_size: .; cdr3_length: 12; cdr3_nt: TGTGCCAGTAGGAGCAACCCATCACCCCTCCACTTT; cdr3_aa: CASRSNPSPLHF
d_call: TRBD1; v_call: TRBV2; j_call: TRBJ2-1; clone_size: .; cdr3_length: 17; cdr3_nt: TGTGCCAGTGCCCCAGGGGGCAAGGTAGCTTGGGTCAATGAGCAGTTCTTC; cdr3_aa: CASAPGGKVAWVNEQFF
d_call: .; v_call: TRBV6-4; j_call: TRBJ2-1; clone_size: .; cdr3_length: 15; cdr3_nt: TGTGCCAGCAGTCTCGAGGTGAGCTCCTACAATGAGCAGTTCTTC; cdr3_aa: CASSLEVSSYNEQFF
d_call: TRBD2; v_call: TRBV11-2; j_call: TRBJ2-1; clone_size: .; cdr3_length: 15; cdr3_nt: TGTGCCAGCAGCTTAAGGGGTAGCGGGACCGGTGAGCAGTTCTTC; cdr3_aa: CASSLRGSGTGEQFF
d_call: .; v_call: TRBV9; j_call: TRBJ2-7; clone_size: .; cdr3_length: 14; cdr3_nt: TGTGCCAGCAGCGCTGAGGGGAGGTTCGACGAGCAGTACTTC; cdr3_aa: CASSAEGRFDEQYF
d_call: TRBD2; v_call: TRBV5-1; j_call: TRBJ2-5; clone_size: .; cdr3_length: 14; cdr3_nt: TGCGCCAGCAGCTTGGACACTAGCGGAGAGACCCAGTACTTC; cdr3_aa: CASSLDTSGETQYF
d_call: TRBD2; v_call: TRBV11-2; j_call: TRBJ2-7; clone_size: .; cdr3_length: 14; cdr3_nt: TGTGCCAGCAGCGAACTAGCGGGAGCCTACGAGCAGTACTTC; cdr3_aa: CASSELAGAYEQYF
d_call: .; v_call: TRBV27; j_call: TRBJ1-6; clone_size: few; cdr3_length: 13; cdr3_nt: TGTGCCAGCAGTTCTACCATCCCTTCACCCCTCCACTTT; cdr3_aa: CASSSTIPSPLHF
d_call: .; v_call: TRBV18; j_call: TRBJ2-3; clone_size: .; cdr3_length: 16; cdr3_nt: TGTGCCAGCTCACCCCAGAGGGAGCGGGGCACAGATACGCAGTATTTT; cdr3_aa: CASSPQRERGTDTQYF
d_call: TRBD2; v_call: TRBV6-1; j_call: TRBJ2-1; clone_size: .; cdr3_length: 21; cdr3_nt: TGTGCCAGCAGTGAAATATCGGTAGTTGGACTAGCGGGAGGGCGGTACAATGAGCAGTTCTTC; cdr3_aa: CASSEISVVGLAGGRYNEQFF
d_call: TRBD2; v_call: TRBV9; j_call: TRBJ2-1; clone_size: few; cdr3_length: 19; cdr3_nt: TGTGCCAGCAGCGTAGGTGGGACTAGCGGGAGGGCCCTCTACAATGAGCAGTTCTTC; cdr3_aa: CASSVGGTSGRALYNEQFF
d_call: TRBD2; v_call: TRBV18; j_call: TRBJ2-1; clone_size: .; cdr3_length: 17; cdr3_nt: TGTGCCAGCTCACCACCGGCGGCGGCGGGAGGTTACAATGAGCAGTTCTTC; cdr3_aa: CASSPPAAAGGYNEQFF
d_call: .; v_call: TRBV6-5; j_call: TRBJ2-7; clone_size: .; cdr3_length: 13; cdr3_nt: TGTGAAACGGGGGATTCAACCCTCTACGAGCAGTACTTC; cdr3_aa: CETGDSTLYEQYF
d_call: .; v_call: TRBV2; j_call: TRBJ2-5; clone_size: .; cdr3_length: 14; cdr3_nt: TGTGCCAGCAGTGGCGGGACCCTGCGGGAGACCCAGTACTTC; cdr3_aa: CASSGGTLRETQYF